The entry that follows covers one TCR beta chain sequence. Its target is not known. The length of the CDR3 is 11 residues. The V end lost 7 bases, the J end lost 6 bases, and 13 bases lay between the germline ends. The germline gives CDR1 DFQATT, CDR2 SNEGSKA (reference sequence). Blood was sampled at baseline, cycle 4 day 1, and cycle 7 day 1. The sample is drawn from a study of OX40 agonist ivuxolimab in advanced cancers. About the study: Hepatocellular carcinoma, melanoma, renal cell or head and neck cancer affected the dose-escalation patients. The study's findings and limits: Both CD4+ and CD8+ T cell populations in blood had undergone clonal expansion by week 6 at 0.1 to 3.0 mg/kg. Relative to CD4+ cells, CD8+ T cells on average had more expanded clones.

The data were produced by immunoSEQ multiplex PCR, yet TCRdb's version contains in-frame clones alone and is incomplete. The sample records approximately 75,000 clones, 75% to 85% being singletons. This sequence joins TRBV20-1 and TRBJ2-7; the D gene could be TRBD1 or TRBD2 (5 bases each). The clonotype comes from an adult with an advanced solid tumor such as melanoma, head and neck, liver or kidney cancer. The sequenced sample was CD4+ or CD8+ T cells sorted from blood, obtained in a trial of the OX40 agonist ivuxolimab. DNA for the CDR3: TGCAGTGTTCGGGATAGGGGCGAGCAGTACTTC. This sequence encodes CSVRDRGEQYF.